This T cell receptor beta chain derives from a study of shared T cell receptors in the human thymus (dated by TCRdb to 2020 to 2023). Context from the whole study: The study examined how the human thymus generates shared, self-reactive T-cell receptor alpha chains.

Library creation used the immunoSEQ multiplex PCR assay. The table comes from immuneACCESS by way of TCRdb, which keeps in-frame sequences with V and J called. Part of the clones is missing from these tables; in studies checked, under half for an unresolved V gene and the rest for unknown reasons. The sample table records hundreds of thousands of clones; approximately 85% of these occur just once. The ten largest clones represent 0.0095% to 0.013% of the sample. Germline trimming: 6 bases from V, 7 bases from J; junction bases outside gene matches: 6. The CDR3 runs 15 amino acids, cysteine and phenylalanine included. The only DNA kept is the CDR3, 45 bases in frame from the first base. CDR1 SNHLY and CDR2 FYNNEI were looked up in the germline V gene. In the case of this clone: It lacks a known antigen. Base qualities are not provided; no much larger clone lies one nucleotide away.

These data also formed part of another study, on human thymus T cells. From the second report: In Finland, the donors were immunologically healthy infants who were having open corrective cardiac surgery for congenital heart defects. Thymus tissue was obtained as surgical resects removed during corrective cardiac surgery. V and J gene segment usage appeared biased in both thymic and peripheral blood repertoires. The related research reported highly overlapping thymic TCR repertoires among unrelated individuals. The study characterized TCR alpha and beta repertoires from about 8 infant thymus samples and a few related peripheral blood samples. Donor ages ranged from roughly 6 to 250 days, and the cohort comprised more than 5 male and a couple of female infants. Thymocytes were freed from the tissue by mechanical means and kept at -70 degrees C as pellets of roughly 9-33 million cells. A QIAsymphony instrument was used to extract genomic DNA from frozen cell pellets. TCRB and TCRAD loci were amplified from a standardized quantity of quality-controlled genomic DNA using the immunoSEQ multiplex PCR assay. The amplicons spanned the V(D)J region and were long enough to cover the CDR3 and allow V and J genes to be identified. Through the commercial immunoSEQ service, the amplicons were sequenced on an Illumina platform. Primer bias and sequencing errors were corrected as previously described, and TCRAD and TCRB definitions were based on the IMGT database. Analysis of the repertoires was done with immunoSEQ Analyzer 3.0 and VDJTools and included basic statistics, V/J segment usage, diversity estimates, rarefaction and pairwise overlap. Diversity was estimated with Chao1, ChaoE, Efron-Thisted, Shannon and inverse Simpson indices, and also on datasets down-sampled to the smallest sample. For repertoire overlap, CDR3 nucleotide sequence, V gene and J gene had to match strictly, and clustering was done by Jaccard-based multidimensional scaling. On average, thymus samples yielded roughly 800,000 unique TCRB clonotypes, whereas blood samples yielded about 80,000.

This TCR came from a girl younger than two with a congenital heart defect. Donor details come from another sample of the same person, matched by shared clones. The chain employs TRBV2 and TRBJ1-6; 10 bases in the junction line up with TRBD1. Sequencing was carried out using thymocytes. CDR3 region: CASRDRGRGNSPLHF. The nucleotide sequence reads TGTGCCAGCAGAGACAGGGGGCGCGGGAATTCACCCCTCCACTTT.